This T cell receptor (beta chain) came from a study of T-cell reconstitution after alpha-beta-depleted transplantation in children. General study results and limits: Expanded graft clones, several hundred of them, were reportedly the source of alpha-beta T cells about two months after transplant.

Trimming took 3 bases from V and 1 from J; bases not matched to a gene: 2. The germline V gene has CDR1 MNHEY and CDR2 SVGAGI. The CDR3 has 14 amino acids. Unique molecular identifiers were used to barcode this TCRbeta library. TCRdb fed the PCR reads into MiXCR, producing one record per CDR3 protein. The repertoire holds approximately 250,000 distinct CDR3 sequences, with over 20% as singletons. Worth noting for this clonotype: What it recognizes is unknown.

J is TRBJ2-7 and V is TRBV6-5; TRBD2 matches at 8 bases. The receptor comes from a girl aged 2 to 9 with Fanconi anemia, due to receive a stem cell transplant. The starting material was PBMCs, obtained before TCRalphabeta/CD19-depleted stem cell transplant. CDR3 sequence (DNA): TGTGCCAGCAGTTATAGCGGGGAATCCTACGAGCAGTACTTC. Protein: CASSYSGESYEQYF.